This T cell receptor (beta chain) originates from a study of T cell repertoires in ileal Crohn's disease. Study information: Per sample, about 460 nanograms of biopsy DNA were TCRB immunosequenced.

The assay was immunoSEQ multiplex PCR, and TCRdb's table has in-frame clones only and misses some. Of about 16,000 clones in the sample, 92% were seen once. Time point given: inflamed ileum from the surgical specimen. V lost 3 bases, J lost 3 bases, and 13 bases lay in between. Germline V gene sequence: CDR1 SQVTM, CDR2 ANQGSEA. The CDR3 runs 14 residues. This rearrangement joins TRBV29-1 to TRBJ2-3, with no clear D. The clonotype originates from an adult with Crohn's disease. The sequenced sample was ileal tissue. The DNA of the CDR3 is TGCAGCGTTGAGGCAGCTCAAGATACAGATACGCAGTATTTT. This translates into CSVEAAQDTDTQYF.